This T cell receptor (beta chain) was identified in a study of blood T cell repertoires in COVID-19. On the study more broadly: From the United States, Italy and Spain came samples of acute and convalescent COVID-19. PBMCs, B-cell-depleted T cells, or T cells provided the cDNA or gDNA that made up the material.

The repertoire was sequenced with immunoSEQ multiplex PCR; TCRdb's copy has only in-frame clones and lacks some. The table shows approximately 150,000 clones, with roughly 88% occurring only once. V was clipped by 0 bases and J by 3 bases; unmatched bases: 6. Germline CDR1 is LGHDT and CDR2 is YNNKEL (reference sequence). The CDR3 has 17 residues. The TCR was taken from a man in his sixties with active or convalescent COVID-19. Source material: peripheral blood. The V call is TRBV3-1 (or the pseudogene TRBV3-2), the J call TRBJ2-5, with 11 nucleotides matching TRBD2. The CDR3 loop is CASSQDLAGGTKETQYF. Written as DNA, the CDR3 is TGTGCCAGCAGCCAAGATCTAGCGGGGGGCACTAAAGAGACCCAGTACTTC.